The rows below give T cell receptor beta chains drawn from one sample of a study of T cell clonotyping in hematopoietic cell transplantation. Generated by immunoSEQ multiplex PCR, the TCRdb table keeps only in-frame clones and is missing some. The sample yields about 4,900 clones, around 85% seen once. The input for sequencing was peripheral blood mononuclear cells, taken 180 days after allogeneic stem cell transplant. Receptors originate from a male patient between 60 and 69 years old who had an allogeneic stem cell transplant from an unrelated donor, so T cells may come from the graft donor. Some clones in this sample may be carry-over from other donors' samples. Both conserved end residues are part of each CDR3. D genes are given only for firm matches. Size is omitted from some rows. Given values are once, few, many or a class for expanded clones.

-,TRBV4-2,TRBJ2-3,16,TRBD1,CASSQGTGISTDTQYF,TGTGCCAGCAGCCAAGGGACAGGGATTTCCACAGATACGCAGTATTTT
-,TRBV30,TRBJ1-1,15,-,CASRRGWERNTEAFF,TGTGCCTCGCGTAGGGGGTGGGAACGGAACACTGAAGCTTTCTTT
-,TRBV19,TRBJ2-3,16,TRBD2,CASSIVGSGGTDTQYF,TGTGCCAGTAGTATAGTAGGTAGCGGGGGCACAGATACGCAGTATTTT
-,TRBV27,TRBJ2-7,15,TRBD1,CASSQPGAGGWEQYF,TGTGCCAGCAGCCAGCCAGGGGCAGGGGGATGGGAGCAGTACTTC
-,TRBV19,TRBJ1-5,12,-,CASSRLSGPQHF,TGTGCCAGTAGCAGATTATCGGGGCCCCAGCATTTT
-,TRBV27,TRBJ1-5,13,-,CASSVGYNQPQHF,TGTGCCAGCAGTGTAGGGTACAATCAGCCCCAGCATTTT
large,TRBV29-1,TRBJ2-7,12,-,CSVDGFGYEQYF,TGCAGCGTTGATGGATTCGGTTACGAGCAGTACTTC
once,TRBV18,TRBJ2-7,19,TRBD2,CASSPRENTGGTSGYEQYF,TGTGCCAGCTCACCAAGGGAGAACACCGGGGGGACTAGCGGCTACGAGCAGTACTTC
-,TRBV7-9,TRBJ1-2,17,-,CASSLEEGREGYYGYTF,TGTGCCAGCAGCTTAGAGGAGGGCAGGGAGGGTTACTATGGCTACACCTTC
-,TRBV6-5,TRBJ2-7,15,TRBD1,CASSHGTGGKDEQYF,TGTGCCAGCAGCCACGGGACAGGGGGCAAGGACGAGCAGTACTTC
-,TRBV4-1,TRBJ2-5,14,-,CASSPRGGQETQYF,TGCGCCAGCAGCCCGAGGGGGGGCCAAGAGACCCAGTACTTC
-,TRBV4-3,TRBJ1-2,16,TRBD1,CASSQDTGTGVYGYTF,TGCGCCAGCAGCCAAGATACCGGGACAGGCGTCTATGGCTACACCTTC
-,TRBV6-1,TRBJ2-5,13,TRBD2,CASRTSGRETQYF,TGTGCCAGCAGGACTAGCGGGAGAGAGACCCAGTACTTC
-,TRBV10-3,TRBJ2-1,14,-,CAISVESSYNEQFF,TGTGCCATCAGTGTCGAGAGCTCCTACAATGAGCAGTTCTTC
-,TRBV6-1,TRBJ1-2,15,-,CASSEHGGVNYGYTF,TGTGCCAGCAGCGAACATGGGGGGGTTAACTATGGCTACACCTTC
-,TRBV6-5,TRBJ2-3,15,TRBD2,CASSPLVAGGRTQYF,TGTGCCAGCAGCCCCCTGGTTGCGGGGGGCCGAACGCAGTATTTT